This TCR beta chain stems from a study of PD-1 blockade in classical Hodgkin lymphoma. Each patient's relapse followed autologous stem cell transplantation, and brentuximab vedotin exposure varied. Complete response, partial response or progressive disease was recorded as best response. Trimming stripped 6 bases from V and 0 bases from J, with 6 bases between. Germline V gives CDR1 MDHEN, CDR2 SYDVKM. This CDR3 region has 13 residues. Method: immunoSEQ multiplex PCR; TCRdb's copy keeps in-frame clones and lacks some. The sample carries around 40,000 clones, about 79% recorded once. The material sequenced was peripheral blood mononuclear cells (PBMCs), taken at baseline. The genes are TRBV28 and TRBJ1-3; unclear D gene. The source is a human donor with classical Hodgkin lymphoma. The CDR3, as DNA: TGTGCCAGCAGACGGTTCTCTGGAAACACCATATATTTT. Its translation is CASRRFSGNTIYF.